Listed below are T cell receptor beta chains from one sample, sequenced in a study of blood T cells in healthy people across ages. TCRdb called the 5' RACE reads again in MiXCR, with one record for every CDR3 protein. The sample holds about 1.4 million distinct CDR3 sequences, roughly 60% seen once. Sequencing was carried out using blood. These receptors originate from a man aged 18 to 30 in good health. CDR3s leave out the opening cysteine and the closing phenylalanine or tryptophan. A clone size is listed for some rows: how often the clone was seen (once, few, many), or a class if it is expanded.

V gene: TRBV6-5
clone size: .
CDR3 protein: ASRSTAAHEKLF

V gene: TRBV6-2/TRBV6-3
clone size: few
CDR3 protein: ASSYRLSADEQY

V gene: TRBV29-1
clone size: .
CDR3 protein: SVVSGDTLSYEQY

V gene: TRBV7-8
clone size: once
CDR3 protein: ASSVEGQGMGNEQF

V gene: TRBV12-3/TRBV12-4
clone size: .
CDR3 protein: ASTPARRTEAF

V gene: TRBV20-1
clone size: many
CDR3 protein: SASPPDSNTEAF

V gene: TRBV12-3/TRBV12-4
clone size: .
CDR3 protein: ASSLAGARQLAF

V gene: TRBV3-1
clone size: .
CDR3 protein: ASNQDHRGYEQY

V gene: TRBV29-1
clone size: few
CDR3 protein: SVGRAGASYEQY

V gene: TRBV6-2/TRBV6-3
clone size: .
CDR3 protein: ASTPDRTSYEQY

V gene: TRBV27
clone size: few
CDR3 protein: ASSLSGTPRYEQY

V gene: TRBV7-2
clone size: .
CDR3 protein: ASSLAGYYNEQF

V gene: TRBV27
clone size: few
CDR3 protein: ASSRTGGSYNEQY

V gene: TRBV5-6
clone size: .
CDR3 protein: ASTPGGSVYEQY

V gene: TRBV6-6
clone size: .
CDR3 protein: ASSLRGPETEAF

V gene: TRBV7-2
clone size: .
CDR3 protein: ASSLGGQYNSPLH

V gene: TRBV9
clone size: .
CDR3 protein: ASSVEASGSSYNEQF

V gene: TRBV9
clone size: .
CDR3 protein: ASSVGSGPYNQPQH

V gene: TRBV20-1
clone size: .
CDR3 protein: SARDDVGVEFYEQY

V gene: TRBV7-2
clone size: once
CDR3 protein: ASSPDDTPYEQF

V gene: TRBV12-3/TRBV12-4
clone size: few
CDR3 protein: ASSQREGPREQY

V gene: TRBV10-3
clone size: once
CDR3 protein: ASSYGGGPHEQY

V gene: TRBV30
clone size: .
CDR3 protein: AWIGPNTEAF

V gene: TRBV6-1
clone size: .
CDR3 protein: ASRHPGSDTQY

V gene: TRBV7-9
clone size: .
CDR3 protein: ASSEYEGGGGANVLT

V gene: TRBV14
clone size: few
CDR3 protein: ASSQEGLYGYT

V gene: TRBV20-1
clone size: .
CDR3 protein: SARPSSAEQY

V gene: TRBV2
clone size: .
CDR3 protein: ASSEFGLWDEQF

V gene: TRBV4-3
clone size: .
CDR3 protein: ASSQDLTAYGYT

V gene: TRBV15
clone size: .
CDR3 protein: ATSRDVTLRDTDTQY

V gene: TRBV20-1
clone size: .
CDR3 protein: SARARGPEQY

V gene: TRBV9
clone size: .
CDR3 protein: ASTITGGSMGDTQY

V gene: TRBV20-1
clone size: .
CDR3 protein: SALMLRETQY